These 18 T cell receptor beta chains were sequenced from one sample in a study of blood T cell repertoires in COVID-19. Data came from immunoSEQ multiplex PCR; TCRdb stores just in-frame clones and leaves some out. The repertoire holds some 16,000 clones, with 80% to 90% as singletons. Sequenced material: peripheral blood. These TCRs come from a human donor in a cohort sampled during active COVID-19.

The V gene is TRBV27, the J gene TRBJ1-2; 11 bases are a match to TRBD1. The CDR3 contains 15 residues. V dropped 5 bases and J dropped 4; count of bases not matched to a gene: 6. Germline-derived CDR1 and CDR2 are MNHEY and SMNVEV (reference sequence). CDR3 sequence: CASSDAGTGGYGYTF. The CDR3 region has the DNA TGTGCCAGCAGTGATGCCGGGACAGGGGGCTATGGCTACACCTTC.

The table lists this clone with a count of one. The rearrangement joins TRBV7-9 to TRBJ1-1, with 10 bases that match TRBD1. This CDR3 is built from 14 residues. V dropped 1 base and J dropped 7; count of bases not matched to a gene: 3. CDR1 is SEHNR and CDR2 is FQNEAQ in the germline V gene (reference sequence). CDR3 bases: TGTGCCAGCAGCTTAGGACAGGGGGCCCTTGAAGCTTTCTTT. The encoded protein is CASSLGQGALEAFF.

The V and J genes are TRBV6-4 and TRBJ2-3, with 9 positions matching TRBD2. Germline CDR1 reads MRHNA; CDR2 reads SNTAGT. The CDR3 covers 17 residues. The trim removed 11 bases at V and 6 bases at J, leaving 21 bases unmatched. The CDR3 DNA reads as TGTGCCGGCTATAGCGGGAGTAGTCGCCTGGGAGGCGATACGCAGTATTTT. This codes for CAGYSGSSRLGGDTQYF.

This chain uses TRBV18 with TRBJ1-5, with D tentatively TRBD1 (5 bases). The CDR3 totals 16 residues. The V end was cut by 4 bases, the J end by 3 bases, with 16 bases between. Germline V lookup: CDR1 KGHSH, CDR2 LQKENI. The CDR3: CASSLAQAGLNQPQHF. The CDR3 DNA reads as TGTGCCAGCTCACTAGCCCAGGCAGGGCTCAATCAGCCCCAGCATTTT.

The chain couples TRBV7-8 to TRBJ2-1, with D perhaps matching TRBD2 (6 bases). CDR3 length: 17 residues. Germline V lookup: CDR1 SGHVS, CDR2 FQNEAQ. Trimming pared 0 bases from V and 0 bases from J, leaving 12 bases between. CDR3 amino acids: CASSLARGYSSYNEQFF. CDR3 DNA sequence: TGTGCCAGCAGCTTAGCCCGGGGGTATAGCTCCTACAATGAGCAGTTCTTC.

The V gene is TRBV7-3, the J gene TRBJ2-2; D call uncertain. The germline V gene encodes CDR1 SGHTA and CDR2 FQGTGA. V was clipped by 1 base and J by 2 bases, with 5 bases between them. This CDR3 has 14 residues. In DNA, the CDR3 is TGTGCCAGCAGCTTAAACACAAACACCGGGGAGCTGTTTTTT. Amino acid sequence: CASSLNTNTGELFF.

The chain combines TRBV6-5 with TRBJ2-1; 11 bases line up with TRBD2. This CDR3 has 14 amino acids. J lost 5 bases, V lost 6 bases, and 3 bases had no gene match. Germline CDR1 and CDR2: MNHEY and SVGAGI. The CDR3 protein is CASSRLAGNNEQFF. The CDR3 DNA is TGTGCCAGCAGCAGACTAGCGGGAAACAATGAGCAGTTCTTC.

The rearrangement joins TRBV6-2 or TRBV6-3 to TRBJ2-7; 11 bases are a match to TRBD2. Per the germline V gene, CDR1 is MNHEY and CDR2 is SVGEGT. The V gene end was trimmed by 5 bases and the J gene end by 0 bases; junction bases not matched to a gene: 9. This CDR3 has 17 residues. The CDR3 DNA reads TGTGCCAGCAGTAACCCGGGACTAGCGGATACCTCCTACGAGCAGTACTTC. It codes for CASSNPGLADTSYEQYF.

The gene calls are TRBV3-1 (or the pseudogene TRBV3-2) and TRBJ2-3; D is possibly TRBD1 (5 bases). The V end lost 1 base, the J end lost 3 bases, and 8 bases lay between the germline ends. From germline, CDR1 is LGHDT and CDR2 YNNKEL (reference sequence). The CDR3 has 14 residues. DNA for the CDR3: TGTGCCAGCAGCCAAGTATCAGGGACAGATACGCAGTATTTT. This sequence encodes CASSQVSGTDTQYF.

CDR3 DNA sequence: TGCGCCAGCAGCTTGGAGGGAGGGCCATATTCACCCCTCCACTTT. Amino acid sequence: CASSLEGGPYSPLHF. The chain carries TRBV5-1 and TRBJ1-6; D ambiguous. V gave up 0 bases and J gave up 8 bases, with 12 bases separating them. This CDR3 comprises 15 residues. Germline CDR1 and CDR2: SGHRS and YFSETQ. Complete variable domain (other parts from reference TRBV5-1 and TRBJ1-6): KAGVTQTPRYLIKTRGQQVTLSCSPISGHRSVSWYQQTPGQGLQFLFEYFSETQRNKGNFPGRFSGRQFSNSRSEMNVSTLELGDSALYLCASSLEGGPYSPLHFGNGTRLTVT.

The rearrangement uses TRBV9 and TRBJ1-5; tentatively, D is TRBD1 (6 bases). The V gene's germline CDR1 is SGDLS and CDR2 YYNGEE. With 2 bases removed from V and 7 bases from J, the gap between germline ends came to 16 bases. This CDR3 contains 15 residues. The CDR3 DNA is TGTGCCAGCAGCGTGACAGGCGCCCGAGGCCAGCCCCAGCATTTT. Translation: CASSVTGARGQPQHF. The full variable domain, in which reference TRBV9 and TRBJ1-5 provide the parts outside the CDR3, is DSGVTQTPKHLITATGQRVTLRCSPRSGDLSVYWYQQSLDQGLQFLIQYYNGEERAKGNILERFSAQQFPDLHSELNLSSLELGDSALYFCASSVTGARGQPQHFGDGTRLSIL.

The CDR3: CASSAIPGEHSPLHF. The CDR3 bases are TGCGCCAGCAGCGCAATTCCCGGGGAGCATTCACCCCTCCACTTT. The chain combines TRBV5-1 with TRBJ1-6; D uncertain. Germline V gene data show CDR1 as SGHRS and CDR2 as YFSETQ. This CDR3 has 15 amino acids. Deletions cut 4 bases from V and 8 bases from J, with 16 bases between.

The rearrangement uses TRBV7-9 and TRBJ2-3; 10 bases line up with TRBD2. This CDR3 is 16 amino acids long. After removal of 5 bases from V and 2 bases from J, the junction contained 7 bases not matched to a gene. The V gene's germline CDR1 is SEHNR and CDR2 FQNEAQ (reference sequence). The CDR3 coding sequence is TGTGCCAGCAGCCCTCTGACTAGCGGGTTCACAGATACGCAGTATTTT. Its protein product is CASSPLTSGFTDTQYF.

V gene TRBV28 combines with J gene TRBJ1-2; TRBD1 agrees at 9 bases. This CDR3 is built from 14 residues. The germline CDR1 and CDR2 sequences are MDHEN and SYDVKM. Losses at the gene ends were 6 bases for V and 4 bases for J; bases not matched to a gene: 6. CDR3 loop: CASRTSTGGYGYTF. CDR3 sequence (DNA): TGTGCCAGCAGGACATCGACAGGGGGCTATGGCTACACCTTC.

The chain is built from TRBV5-1 and TRBJ2-5; 8 nucleotides line up with TRBD1. The J segment lost 1 base and the V segment lost 4 bases, leaving 6 bases of the junction unmatched. CDR3 size: 15 residues. The germline CDR1 and CDR2 sequences are SGHRS and YFSETQ. The CDR3 bases are TGCGCCAGCAGCCGATGGGGACAGGCCCAAGAGACCCAGTACTTC. Its protein product is CASSRWGQAQETQYF.

The CDR3 region has the DNA TGTGCCAGTAAAATGACTAGCGGAAACAATGAGCAGTTCTTC. Its translation is CASKMTSGNNEQFF. The chain links TRBV19 to TRBJ2-1; 9 bases match TRBD2. V shed 7 bases, J shed 5 bases, and the junction held 6 bases outside the gene matches. Germline V gene lookup returns CDR1 LNHDA and CDR2 SQIVND (reference sequence). CDR3 length: 14 residues.

The chain combines TRBV6-2 or TRBV6-3 with TRBJ2-1, with TRBD2 matching 10 bases. CDR3 size: 15 residues. CDR1 and CDR2 from the germline V gene are MNHEY and SVGEGT. After removal of 6 bases from V and 5 bases from J, the junction contained 7 bases not matched to a gene. The CDR3 region is CASSQGLAVNNEQFF. CDR3 bases: TGTGCCAGCAGCCAAGGACTAGCGGTAAACAATGAGCAGTTCTTC.

The V and J genes are TRBV6-5 and TRBJ1-1; D is uncertain. Germline V gives CDR1 MNHEY, CDR2 SVGAGI. V was clipped by 0 bases and J by 7 bases, with 9 bases between them. The CDR3 extends over 13 amino acids. CDR3 coding DNA: TGTGCCAGCAGTTACTCGAGAGGGTTTGAAGCTTTCTTT. This encodes CASSYSRGFEAFF.